This T cell receptor (beta chain) was recovered during a study of graft-versus-host responses after intestinal transplantation. Study-wide context: The transplants performed in recipients were multivisceral, liver-intestinal, or isolated intestinal. For approximately three years after anti-thymocyte globulin induction, all recipients took tacrolimus and steroids. The study's findings and limits: Graft-versus-host to host-versus-graft clonal ratios in allografts were high in patients with graft-donor T cell macrochimerism.

On this clone: The antigen is unknown. Other DNA sequences in this specimen translate into the identical CDR3.

Sequencing used immunoSEQ multiplex PCR; TCRdb keeps in-frame clones, though not all of them. The table includes approximately 85,000 clones, approximately 90% detected once. The germline CDR1 and CDR2 sequences are LGHNT and FRNRAP. The V and J ends lost 1 base and 4 bases respectively, with 14 bases between them. The CDR3 runs 16 residues. The input for sequencing was unstimulated CD8+ T cells sorted from spleen or lymph node cells, taken before transplant. This clonotype was sampled from a human donor who was the organ donor for an intestinal transplant. J is TRBJ1-3 and V is TRBV12-5; D might be TRBD1 (5 bases). Here the CDR3 reads CASGLGVQGTGNTIYF. The DNA of the CDR3 is TGTGCTAGTGGTTTGGGGGTGCAGGGCACCGGAAACACCATATATTTT.